The 16 T cell receptor beta chains presented below share a single source sample, sequenced in a study of early T cells in non-severe SARS-CoV-2 infection. TCRdb processed the 5' RACE reads anew with MiXCR; each CDR3 protein has one entry. The table has over 50,000 distinct CDR3 sequences, approximately 7.6% seen once. Input material: whole blood. These receptors were collected from an adult who was a healthcare worker with PCR-confirmed SARS-CoV-2 infection or an uninfected control (not recorded which).

The chain has TRBV3-1 and TRBJ1-2; no reliable D call. V lost 5 bases and J lost 1, with 29 bases in between. The V gene's germline CDR1 is LGHDT and CDR2 YNNKEL (reference sequence). The CDR3 has 20 residues. The DNA for the CDR3 is TGTGCCAGCAGCGGAAAAGTGCGAAGGGTGCAGTCTAGCCTTAACTATGGCTACACCTTC. It yields the protein CASSGKVRRVQSSLNYGYTF.

This clonotype showed up many times. This rearrangement joins TRBV10-2 to TRBJ2-2; TRBD2 is a possible D gene (6 bases). V dropped 4 bases and J dropped 7 bases, with 16 bases sitting between them. CDR1 and CDR2 from the germline V gene are WSHSY and SAAADI. The CDR3 consists of 15 residues. The DNA of the CDR3 is TGCGCCAGCAGTGTTGGCGGGGTTGGCCGCGGGGAGCTGTTTTTT. Encoded protein: CASSVGGVGRGELFF.

This chain uses TRBV3-1 with TRBJ1-6; D is unresolved. V was cut by 4 bases and J by 5 bases, with 12 bases left in between. The CDR3 consists of 15 residues. The germline V gene encodes CDR1 LGHDT and CDR2 YNNKEL (reference sequence). This chain's CDR3 is CASSRLTMDNSPLHF. The DNA of the CDR3 is TGTGCCAGCAGCCGCCTGACGATGGATAATTCACCCCTCCACTTT.

The rearrangement links TRBV24-1 to TRBJ2-3; TRBD2 aligns across 8 bases. CDR3 length: 13 residues. Germline V gives CDR1 KGHDR, CDR2 SFDVKD. The V and J ends lost 9 bases and 2 bases, in that order; junction bases with no gene match: 3. CDR3 sequence reads: CATGAGATDTQYF. CDR3 nucleotides: TGTGCCACCGGAGCGGGGGCCACAGATACGCAGTATTTT.

This clonotype has at least ten counts. The chain is built from TRBV9 and TRBJ2-3; TRBD2 aligns across 11 bases. The CDR3 extends over 16 amino acids. From germline, CDR1 is SGDLS and CDR2 YYNGEE. The V gene end was trimmed by 1 base and the J gene end by 5 bases; junction bases not matched to a gene: 6. The CDR3 nucleotides are TGTGCCAGCAGCGTAATAGCGGGAGGGCGGGGAGATACGCAGTATTTT. Translated: CASSVIAGGRGDTQYF.

This clonotype was counted between two and nine times. The CDR3: CASSEGLAGANVLTF. The DNA for the CDR3 is TGTGCCAGCAGTGAGGGCCTCGCTGGGGCCAACGTCCTGACTTTC. This chain uses TRBV2 with TRBJ2-6; D unclear. The germline CDR1 and CDR2 sequences are SNHLY and FYNNEI. The V and J ends lost 3 bases and 2 bases respectively, with 8 bases between them. The CDR3 has 15 residues.

This chain connects TRBV28 to TRBJ1-5, with unresolved D. The CDR3 runs to 13 residues. V lost 6 bases, J lost 1 base, and 7 bases lay in between. CDR1 and CDR2 (germline): MDHEN, SYDVKM. The CDR3 region is CASRRESNQPQHF. In DNA, the CDR3 is TGTGCCAGCAGGCGAGAGAGCAATCAGCCCCAGCATTTT.

This clonotype has just a few counts. V and J are TRBV11-1 and TRBJ1-2, with D uncertain. The CDR3 consists of 17 residues. Trimming removed 2 bases from V and 3 bases from J, with 19 bases in between. Germline V lookup: CDR1 SGHAT, CDR2 FQDESV (reference sequence). The CDR3 protein is CASSLSGSGGLHYGYTF. The CDR3 region has the DNA TGTGCCAGCAGCTTATCGGGGAGTGGAGGGCTGCACTATGGCTACACCTTC.

The V call is TRBV7-3, the J call TRBJ2-3; D not certain. The CDR3 length is 15 residues. CDR1 and CDR2 from the germline V gene are SGHTA and FQGTGA. V lost 0 bases and J 2 bases, leaving 9 bases between the germline ends. CDR3 residues: CASSLTIGPTDTQYF. As DNA, the CDR3 is TGTGCCAGCAGCTTAACAATCGGGCCCACAGATACGCAGTATTTT.

This clonotype was seen at least ten times. The chain carries TRBV6-6 and TRBJ1-1; D not resolved. Trimming removed 5 bases at V and 6 bases at J, with 16 bases between. Looked up from germline, CDR1 is MNHNY and CDR2 is SVGAGI (reference sequence). The CDR3 length is 14 residues. The CDR3 protein is CASSPDRARPEAFF. The CDR3 nucleotides read TGTGCCAGCAGTCCAGACCGCGCGCGGCCTGAAGCTTTCTTT.

This clonotype was found many times. J is TRBJ2-3 and V is TRBV12-3 or TRBV12-4; no clear D gene. Deletions cut 7 bases from V and 0 bases from J, with 14 bases between. There are 15 residues in the CDR3. The CDR3 bases are TGTGCCAGCACCGACCGAAAACAGAGCACAGATACGCAGTATTTT. Its protein product is CASTDRKQSTDTQYF.

This clonotype was detected a few times. The V gene is TRBV12-3 or TRBV12-4, the J gene TRBJ1-3; no definite D call. The V and J ends lost 9 bases and 1 base respectively, with 7 bases between them. The CDR3 is made up of 12 amino acids. The CDR3 nucleotides are TGTGCCAGTACAGATTCTGGAAACACCATATATTTT. As protein: CASTDSGNTIYF.

This clonotype appeared many times. The rearrangement uses TRBV19 and TRBJ2-7, with D possibly TRBD1 on 5 matching bases. This CDR3 has 15 residues. Germline V gives CDR1 LNHDA, CDR2 SQIVND (reference sequence). V was pared by 7 bases and J by 2 bases, with 18 bases between. The CDR3 DNA reads as TGTGCCAGTACCATTCGTTCAGGGTTCCCCTACGAGCAGTACTTC. It encodes CASTIRSGFPYEQYF.

This clonotype has a handful of counts. V and J are TRBV4-2 and TRBJ2-3; 7 bases align to TRBD2. Per germline, CDR1 LGHNA and CDR2 YNFKEQ. V trimming: 3 bases; J trimming: 11 bases; junction bases outside the gene matches: 8. This CDR3 has 13 residues. The CDR3 nucleotides are TGTGCCAGCAGCCAGGAAAGGGAGGGGCGGCAGTATTTT. This encodes CASSQEREGRQYF.

Many counts were recorded for this clonotype. V is TRBV20-1 and J is TRBJ2-2; D not certain. The CDR3 has 13 residues. V was pared by 0 bases and J by 7 bases, with 9 bases between. The germline gives CDR1 DFQATT, CDR2 SNEGSKA (reference sequence). CDR3: CSAREDVLGELFF. CDR3 sequence (DNA): TGCAGTGCTAGAGAGGATGTCCTCGGGGAGCTGTTTTTT.

In this sample, this clonotype turned up a few times. The chain has TRBV11-2 and TRBJ1-6; weak D call: TRBD1 (6 bases). With 5 bases removed from V and 10 bases from J, the gap between germline ends came to 15 bases. The CDR3 has 14 amino acids. Looked up from germline, CDR1 is SGHAT and CDR2 is FQNNGV. The CDR3 region is CASSRAGQRSPLHF. DNA for the CDR3: TGTGCCAGCAGCCGTGCCGGACAGAGGTCACCCCTCCACTTT.